This T cell receptor beta chain derives from a study of CD8 T cells in Susac syndrome. This CDR3 has 15 amino acids. V dropped 5 bases and J dropped 0 bases, with 11 bases sitting between them. Germline assignment: CDR1 LNHDA and CDR2 SQIVND (reference sequence). From blood CD8+ and CD4+ T cells, TCR beta sequences were generated. The multiple sclerosis control group comprised treatment-naive patients with stable or active relapsing-remitting disease. RNA totalling roughly 0.45 to 1 ug underwent reverse transcription with random hexamers. Amplification of the TCR beta CDR3 was carried out by immunoSEQ multiplex PCR, which spanned a total of 54 Vbeta and 13 Jbeta segments. TCRdb reanalysed the immunoSEQ multiplex PCR reads using MiXCR and keeps one entry per CDR3 protein. The data show 150,000 to 190,000 distinct CDR3 sequences, with about 94% seen just once and around 0.21% held by the top ten.

The sequence came from a human donor with multiple sclerosis. The chain joins TRBV19 to TRBJ1-5; D gene unclear. Sequencing was carried out using CD8+ T cells from PBMCs. The CDR3 sequence: CASSWTDNSNQPQHF. The CDR3, as DNA: TGTGCCAGTAGTTGGACGGATAATAGCAATCAGCCCCAGCATTTT. Drawing the rest from reference TRBV19 and TRBJ1-5, the complete variable domain is DGGITQSPKYLFRKEGQNVTLSCEQNLNHDAMYWYRQDPGQGLRLIYYSQIVNDFQKGDIAEGYSVSREKKESFPLTVTSAQKNPTAFYLCASSWTDNSNQPQHFGDGTRLSIL.